This TCR beta chain was profiled in a study of CD8 T cells in ankylosing spondylitis. Findings and limits, study-wide: Made up of about eight highly homologous variants, a TCR beta motif appeared characteristic of ankylosing spondylitis blood. Peripheral blood samples showed relatively rare disease-linked clones, and these clones were CD8+.

TCRdb re-analysed the 5' RACE reads in MiXCR, keeping a single row per CDR3 protein. The sample carries roughly 97,000 distinct CDR3 sequences, roughly 8% recorded once. This clonotype was observed at least ten times. Its target is not known. The TCR sequence derives from a male donor with ankylosing spondylitis or in good health (not recorded which). Specimen: blood, either unsorted or a sorted T cell fraction (not recorded which).

CDR3 nucleotides: TGCGCCAGCAGCCAACACAAACAGGGGGCCAGCTATGGCTACACCTTC. The encoded protein is CASSQHKQGASYGYTF. This chain links TRBV4-3 with TRBJ1-2; the match to TRBD1 covers 9 bases. Germline V gene sequence: CDR1 LGHNA, CDR2 YSLEER. V trimming: 2 bases; J trimming: 4 bases; junction bases outside the gene matches: 8. This CDR3 comprises 16 residues.